Following are 18 T cell receptor beta chains from one sample sequenced in a study of cytomegalovirus exposure and HLA in healthy donors. 60 Vbeta and 13 Jbeta primers were used in PCR. Profiled with immunoSEQ multiplex PCR; TCRdb holds only in-frame clones, not every one. The repertoire consists of 210,000 or so clones, with about 79% occurring once and the leading ten covering 1.5% to 2%. The sequencing sample was made of PBMCs. Receptors originate from a young man in good health and CMV-seronegative.

This clone was found once. V gene TRBV7-3 combines with J gene TRBJ2-1; 11 positions match TRBD2. Looked up from germline, CDR1 is SGHTA and CDR2 is FQGTGA. The CDR3 is 20 amino acids. Trimming at V came to 0 bases and at J to 7 bases, leaving 17 bases not matched to a gene. As DNA, the CDR3 is TGTGCCAGCAGCTTAACGGGGACTAGCGGCGATTCGGGACAGTGGAATGAGCAGTTCTTC. Protein sequence: CASSLTGTSGDSGQWNEQFF.

The chain is built from TRBV2 and TRBJ2-3, with a possible D match to TRBD2 (6 bases). The V gene's germline CDR1 is SNHLY and CDR2 FYNNEI. Trimming removed 8 bases from V and 4 bases from J, with 19 bases in between. The CDR3 contains 15 residues. The CDR3 is CASLSGQGSPDTQYF. The CDR3 DNA sequence: TGTGCCAGCCTTAGCGGACAAGGTTCCCCAGATACGCAGTATTTT.

This clone was seen just once. This sequence joins TRBV7-8 and TRBJ1-3, with D hard to call. The CDR3 totals 17 residues. Germline V gene data show CDR1 as SGHVS and CDR2 as FQNEAQ. V lost 5 bases and J lost 0, with 17 bases in between. The CDR3 nucleotides read TGTGCCAGCAGCCCCGGCGGGTTTGTCCTCTCTGGAAACACCATATATTTT. Encoded protein: CASSPGGFVLSGNTIYF.

This chain joins TRBV10-3 and TRBJ1-2; 10 bases fit TRBD1. Germline trimming cut 3 bases from V and 6 bases from J; bases unmatched to any gene: 7. Germline CDR1 is ENHRY and CDR2 is SYGVKD. The CDR3 covers 15 residues. The CDR3 here is CAISDRQGAMDGYTF. The CDR3 DNA is TGTGCCATCAGTGACAGACAGGGGGCAATGGATGGCTACACCTTC.

The rearrangement uses TRBV6-5 and TRBJ1-1; tentatively, D is TRBD1 (5 bases). The CDR3 length is 13 residues. Looked up from germline, CDR1 is MNHEY and CDR2 is SVGAGI. Trimming cost V 6 bases and J 3 bases, with 11 bases left between them. The CDR3 DNA follows: TGTGCCAGCAGCAAGCTCAGGGACACTGAAGCTTTCTTT. Protein: CASSKLRDTEAFF.

With regard to this clone: The junction and the germline gene differ at one end; a read error may be behind it. This sequence joins TRBV27 and TRBJ2-7, with D perhaps TRBD1 (6 bases). The CDR3 spans 13 residues. Per the germline V gene, CDR1 is MNHEY and CDR2 is SMNVEV (reference sequence). CDR3 loop: CASSFLRQASMDF. For the CDR3, the DNA is TGTGCCAGCAGTTTCCTAAGACAGGCCAGCATGGACTTC.

The rearrangement links TRBV27 to TRBJ2-7; 9 bases are shared with TRBD1. The germline V gene encodes CDR1 MNHEY and CDR2 SMNVEV (reference sequence). CDR3 length: 16 amino acids. Trimming took 2 bases from V and 1 from J; bases not matched to a gene: 6. CDR3: CASSLKPGQGSYEQYF. As DNA, the CDR3 is TGTGCCAGCAGTTTAAAACCGGGACAGGGATCCTACGAGCAGTACTTC.

The chain carries TRBV18 and TRBJ2-6, with 7 bases lining up with TRBD1. There are 18 residues in the CDR3. V was clipped by 6 bases and J by 0 bases; unmatched bases: 11. Looked up from germline, CDR1 is KGHSH and CDR2 is LQKENI. The CDR3 sequence is CASSQRQGTHSGANVLTF. For the CDR3, the DNA is TGTGCCAGCTCCCAGAGACAGGGTACGCACTCTGGGGCCAACGTCCTGACTTTC.

The V call is TRBV7-2, the J call TRBJ2-1; no reliable D call. The CDR3 extends over 12 amino acids. V lost 4 bases and J 5 bases, leaving 6 bases between the germline ends. In germline, CDR1 is SGHTA, CDR2 FQGNSA. The CDR3, as DNA: TGTGCCAGCAGCTCCTATAACAATGAGCAGTTCTTC. Translated: CASSSYNNEQFF.

This clone was observed once. V and J are TRBV5-6 and TRBJ2-5, with 8 bases that match TRBD2. V shed 2 bases, J shed 4 bases, and the junction held 7 bases outside the gene matches. Germline CDR1 SGHDT, CDR2 YYEEEE. This CDR3 has 15 amino acids. DNA of the CDR3: TGTGCCAGCAGCTTAGCGGGGGCCGCGAGAGAGACCCAGTACTTC. Translation: CASSLAGAARETQYF.

The rearrangement links TRBV7-9 to TRBJ1-2; D unresolved. There are 13 residues in the CDR3. The V gene's germline CDR1 is SEHNR and CDR2 FQNEAQ (reference sequence). The V gene lost 3 bases and the J gene lost 1 base, with 6 bases spanning the gap. CDR3 DNA: TGTGCCAGCAGCTTCCCAGATAACTATGGCTACACCTTC. Its translation is CASSFPDNYGYTF.

The chain links TRBV7-6 to TRBJ2-7; 7 bases map to TRBD2. The length of the CDR3 is 15 residues. V shed 3 bases, J shed 0 bases, and the junction held 5 bases outside the gene matches. The V gene's germline CDR1 is SGHVS and CDR2 FNYEAQ. The CDR3 protein is CASSFFWGGSYEQYF. The CDR3 DNA follows: TGTGCCAGCAGCTTTTTTTGGGGGGGCTCCTACGAGCAGTACTTC.

The chain recombines TRBV19 with TRBJ2-7; possibly TRBD1 for D (6 bases). V shed 5 bases and J shed 3 bases, with 14 bases lying between them. The CDR3 extends over 14 amino acids. CDR1 and CDR2 (germline): LNHDA, SQIVND (reference sequence). The DNA for the CDR3 is TGTGCCAGTAGTGCAGGGGCCCTCCTCTACGAGCAGTACTTC. Translation: CASSAGALLYEQYF.

The table lists this clone with a few counts. The genes are TRBV7-6 and TRBJ2-2, with D perhaps matching TRBD1 (5 bases). The CDR3 has 15 residues. The V end lost 1 base, the J end lost 6 bases, and 12 bases lay between the germline ends. Germline values: CDR1 SGHVS, CDR2 FNYEAQ. CDR3 in amino acids: CASSLGQGLPGELFF. The CDR3 nucleotides read TGTGCCAGCAGCTTAGGGCAGGGCTTGCCCGGGGAGCTGTTTTTT.

This sequence joins TRBV6-5 and TRBJ1-2; the match to TRBD1 covers 9 bases. V lost 4 bases and J lost 8; bases outside the gene matches: 8. The CDR3 loop spans 14 amino acids. In germline, CDR1 is MNHEY, CDR2 SVGAGI. Here the CDR3 DNA reads TGTGCCAGCAGTTCCCGGGGACAGGGAGTCGGCTACACCTTC. Translation: CASSSRGQGVGYTF.

The rearrangement joins TRBV4-1 to TRBJ2-5; a weak D match, TRBD1 (6 bases). Judging by the DNA end, TRBJ2-7 fits better; the J call may be wrong. The CDR3 spans 16 residues. Per germline, CDR1 MGHRA and CDR2 YSYEKL. CDR3 in amino acids: CASSQENFRGVREQYF. The CDR3 bases are TGCGCCAGCAGCCAAGAGAACTTCAGGGGTGTCCGCGAGCAGTACTTC.

J is TRBJ2-7 and V is TRBV18; 7 nucleotides match TRBD2. Germline values: CDR1 KGHSH, CDR2 LQKENI. After removal of 3 bases from V and 2 bases from J, the junction contained 4 bases not matched to a gene. The CDR3 has 14 residues. The CDR3 DNA sequence: TGTGCCAGCTCACCGCTAGCGGAGACCTACGAGCAGTACTTC. Protein product: CASSPLAETYEQYF.

Points on this clone: The junction does not match germline at one end; this may be a read error. The CDR3 here is CSSSSSGGARVGELFF. CDR3 in DNA: TGTTCCAGCAGTTCTAGCGGGGGAGCCCGAGTCGGGGAGCTGTTTTTT. The chain joins TRBV7-9 to TRBJ2-2, with TRBD2 matching 10 bases. The germline V gene encodes CDR1 SEHNR and CDR2 FQNEAQ (reference sequence). This CDR3 has 16 amino acids.